This is a list of T cell receptor beta chains from one sample in a study of blood T cell repertoires in COVID-19. The method was immunoSEQ multiplex PCR; TCRdb's version includes in-frame clones alone and lacks a portion of them. The repertoire holds about 45,000 clones, with around 84% as singletons. The sequenced sample consisted of peripheral blood. The receptor source for this set is a human donor in a cohort sampled during active COVID-19. Both conserved end residues are part of each CDR3. The D gene is left open where the match is weak. Not all rows give a size; the values are once, few, many and, for expanded clones, a class.

d_gene: TRBD1
v_gene: TRBV7-9
j_gene: TRBJ2-1
abundance: .
CDR3aa: CASSLSGTGGFEQFF
CDR3nt: TGTGCCAGCAGCTTATCGGGGACAGGGGGTTTTGAGCAGTTCTTC

d_gene: .
v_gene: TRBV27
j_gene: TRBJ1-1
abundance: .
CDR3aa: CASSFGMNTEAFF
CDR3nt: TGTGCCAGCAGTTTTGGCATGAACACTGAAGCTTTCTTT

d_gene: .
v_gene: TRBV7-3
j_gene: TRBJ2-2
abundance: .
CDR3aa: CASRFPTPEAGTGELFF
CDR3nt: TGTGCCAGCAGATTCCCGACCCCGGAGGCTGGTACCGGGGAGCTGTTTTTT

d_gene: .
v_gene: TRBV19
j_gene: TRBJ1-6
abundance: few
CDR3aa: CASSIDRTVPNSPLHF
CDR3nt: TGTGCCAGTAGTATAGATCGGACAGTCCCGAATTCACCCCTCCACTTT

d_gene: .
v_gene: TRBV13
j_gene: TRBJ1-4
abundance: .
CDR3aa: CASSLAKGLVGKLFF
CDR3nt: TGTGCCAGCAGCTTGGCGAAGGGGCTGGTAGGAAAACTGTTTTTT

d_gene: TRBD1
v_gene: TRBV6-2/TRBV6-3
j_gene: TRBJ2-1
abundance: .
CDR3aa: CASSSGQYNEQFF
CDR3nt: TGTGCCAGCAGTTCGGGACAGTACAATGAGCAGTTCTTC

d_gene: .
v_gene: TRBV19
j_gene: TRBJ1-4
abundance: .
CDR3aa: CASEAGHGDEKLFF
CDR3nt: TGTGCCAGTGAAGCGGGACACGGGGATGAAAAACTGTTTTTT

d_gene: TRBD1
v_gene: TRBV6-4
j_gene: TRBJ2-1
abundance: .
CDR3aa: CASSPGQGSYNEQFF
CDR3nt: TGTGCCAGCAGTCCTGGACAGGGATCCTACAATGAGCAGTTCTTC

d_gene: .
v_gene: TRBV5-1
j_gene: TRBJ1-4
abundance: .
CDR3aa: CASSLAGGHGEKLFF
CDR3nt: TGCGCCAGCAGCTTGGCCGGGGGGCACGGCGAAAAACTGTTTTTT

d_gene: TRBD1
v_gene: TRBV14
j_gene: TRBJ1-1
abundance: .
CDR3aa: CASSLTNWETGDTEAFF
CDR3nt: TGTGCCAGCAGCCTGACAAACTGGGAGACAGGGGACACTGAAGCTTTCTTT

d_gene: .
v_gene: TRBV5-4
j_gene: TRBJ1-4
abundance: .
CDR3aa: CASSLPSDRGEKLFF
CDR3nt: TGTGCCAGCAGCCTCCCGTCTGATCGGGGAGAAAAACTGTTTTTT

d_gene: TRBD2
v_gene: TRBV5-1
j_gene: TRBJ2-5
abundance: .
CDR3aa: CASSLASRGEETQYF
CDR3nt: TGCGCCAGCAGCTTGGCATCGCGGGGGGAAGAGACCCAGTACTTC

d_gene: TRBD2
v_gene: TRBV6-2/TRBV6-3
j_gene: TRBJ2-3
abundance: .
CDR3aa: CASSVRTSGTDTQYF
CDR3nt: TGTGCCAGCAGTGTTAGGACTAGTGGCACAGATACGCAGTATTTT

d_gene: .
v_gene: TRBV28
j_gene: TRBJ1-5
abundance: .
CDR3aa: CASSHMEPQRVNQPQHF
CDR3nt: TGTGCCAGCAGTCACATGGAGCCCCAGAGGGTCAATCAGCCCCAGCATTTT

d_gene: .
v_gene: TRBV7-9
j_gene: TRBJ1-1
abundance: .
CDR3aa: CASSLEGPAFF
CDR3nt: TGTGCCAGCAGCTTGGAGGGACCGGCTTTCTTT